Reported below is one T cell receptor (beta chain). The repertoire was sequenced with immunoSEQ multiplex PCR; TCRdb's copy has only in-frame clones and lacks some. The data show some 300,000 clones, around 90% seen once. The data belong to a study of blood T cell repertoires in COVID-19. Enrolled during active infection, Seattle patients were then followed longitudinally. Germline V gives CDR1 MGHRA, CDR2 YSYEKL. CDR3 length equals 15 residues. The V end lost 0 bases, the J end lost 8 bases, and 16 bases lay between the germline ends. What was sequenced was peripheral blood. The TCR originated in a woman in her 40s with COVID-19, enrolled during active disease. The V gene is TRBV4-1, the J gene TRBJ1-2; no reliable D call. The CDR3 DNA reads TGCGCCAGCAGCCAAGATCGTTCGGTGGTGAGAGGCTACACCTTC. This encodes CASSQDRSVVRGYTF.